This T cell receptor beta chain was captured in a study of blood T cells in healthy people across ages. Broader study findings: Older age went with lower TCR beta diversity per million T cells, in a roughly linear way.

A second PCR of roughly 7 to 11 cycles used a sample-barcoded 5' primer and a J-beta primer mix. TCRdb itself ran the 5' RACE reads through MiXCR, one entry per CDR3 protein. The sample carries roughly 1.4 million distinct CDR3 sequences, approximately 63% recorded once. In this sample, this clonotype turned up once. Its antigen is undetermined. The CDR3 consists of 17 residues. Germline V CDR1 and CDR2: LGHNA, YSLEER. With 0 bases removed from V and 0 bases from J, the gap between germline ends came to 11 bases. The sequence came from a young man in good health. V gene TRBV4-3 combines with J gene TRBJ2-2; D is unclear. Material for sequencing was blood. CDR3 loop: CASSQDPAPANTGELFF. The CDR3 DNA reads TGCGCCAGCAGCCAAGATCCAGCACCCGCGAACACCGGGGAGCTGTTTTTT.